This T cell receptor (beta chain) originates from a study of CD8 T cells in Susac syndrome. The table lists this clonotype with a count of one. Reverse transcription of about 0.5 to 1 ug RNA used random hexamers. TCRdb used MiXCR to reprocess the immunoSEQ multiplex PCR reads, holding one entry per CDR3 protein. The sample holds about 190,000 distinct CDR3 sequences, approximately 94% seen once. This TCR derives from a human donor with Susac syndrome. The sequenced sample was CD4+ T cells from PBMCs.

The CDR3: CSVDSAYYGYTF. CDR3 sequence (DNA): TGCAGCGTGGACAGTGCCTACTATGGCTACACCTTC. The gene calls are TRBV29-1 and TRBJ1-2, with D perhaps TRBD1 (6 bases). Looked up from germline, CDR1 is SQVTM and CDR2 is ANQGSEA. Trimming took off 6 bases at V and 3 bases at J, with 11 bases between the two ends. The CDR3 is made up of 12 amino acids.